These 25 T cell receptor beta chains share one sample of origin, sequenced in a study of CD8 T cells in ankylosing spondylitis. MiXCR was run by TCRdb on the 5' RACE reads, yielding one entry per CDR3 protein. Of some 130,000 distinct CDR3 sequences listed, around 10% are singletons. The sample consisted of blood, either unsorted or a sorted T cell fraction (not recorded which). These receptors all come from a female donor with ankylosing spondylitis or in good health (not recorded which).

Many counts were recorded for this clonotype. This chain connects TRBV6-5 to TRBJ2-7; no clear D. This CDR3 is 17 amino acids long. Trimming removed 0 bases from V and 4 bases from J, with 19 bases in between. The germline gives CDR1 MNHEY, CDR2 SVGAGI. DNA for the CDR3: TGTGCCAGCAGTTACTCGAGCCCCAGTAGGTTTCGGTACGAGCAGTACTTC. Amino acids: CASSYSSPSRFRYEQYF.

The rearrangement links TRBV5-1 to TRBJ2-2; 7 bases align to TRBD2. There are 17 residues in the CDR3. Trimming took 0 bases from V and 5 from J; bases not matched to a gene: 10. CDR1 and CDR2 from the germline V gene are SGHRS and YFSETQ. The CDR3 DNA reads TGCGCCAGCAGCTTGGTGGGGGGGACCCGAAGAACCGGGGAGCTGTTTTTT. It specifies CASSLVGGTRRTGELFF.

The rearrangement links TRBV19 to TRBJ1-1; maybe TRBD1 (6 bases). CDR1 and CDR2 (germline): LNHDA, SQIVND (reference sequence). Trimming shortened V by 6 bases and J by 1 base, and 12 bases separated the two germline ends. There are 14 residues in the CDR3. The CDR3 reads CASRLGHPNTEAFF. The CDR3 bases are TGTGCCAGTAGATTGGGACACCCGAACACTGAAGCTTTCTTT.

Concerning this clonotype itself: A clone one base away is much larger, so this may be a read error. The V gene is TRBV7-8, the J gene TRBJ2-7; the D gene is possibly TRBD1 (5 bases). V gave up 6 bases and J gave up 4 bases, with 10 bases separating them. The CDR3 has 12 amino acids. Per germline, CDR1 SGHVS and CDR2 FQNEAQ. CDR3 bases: TGTGCCAGCAGAGGGGTCAGATACGAGCAGTACTTC. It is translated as CASRGVRYEQYF.

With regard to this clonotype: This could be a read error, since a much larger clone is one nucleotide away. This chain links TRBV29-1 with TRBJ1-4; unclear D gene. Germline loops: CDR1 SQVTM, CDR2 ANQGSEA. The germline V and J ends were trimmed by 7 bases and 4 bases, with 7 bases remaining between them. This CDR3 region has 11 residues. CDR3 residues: CSAVRNEKLFF. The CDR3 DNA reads TGCAGCGCTGTCCGTAATGAAAAACTGTTTTTT.

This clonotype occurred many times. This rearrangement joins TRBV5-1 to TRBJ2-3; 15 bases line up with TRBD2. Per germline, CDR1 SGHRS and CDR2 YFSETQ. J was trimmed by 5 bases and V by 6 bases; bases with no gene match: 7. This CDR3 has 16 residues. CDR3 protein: CASTGLAGGPVDTQYF. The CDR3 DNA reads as TGCGCCAGCACCGGACTAGCGGGAGGGCCGGTAGATACGCAGTATTTT.

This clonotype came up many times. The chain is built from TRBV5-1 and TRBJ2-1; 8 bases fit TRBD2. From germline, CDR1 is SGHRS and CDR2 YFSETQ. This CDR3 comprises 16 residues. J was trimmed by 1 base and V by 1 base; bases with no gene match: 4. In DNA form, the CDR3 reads TGCGCCAGCAGCTTGTCTGAGCGGGGGTCCTACAATGAGCAGTTCTTC. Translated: CASSLSERGSYNEQFF.

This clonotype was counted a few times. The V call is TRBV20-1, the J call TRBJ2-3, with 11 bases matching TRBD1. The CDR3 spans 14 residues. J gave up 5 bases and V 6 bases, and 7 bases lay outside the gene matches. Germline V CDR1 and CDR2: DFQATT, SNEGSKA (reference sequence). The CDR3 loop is CSATGQGAGDTQYF. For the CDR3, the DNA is TGCAGTGCAACCGGACAGGGGGCCGGAGATACGCAGTATTTT.

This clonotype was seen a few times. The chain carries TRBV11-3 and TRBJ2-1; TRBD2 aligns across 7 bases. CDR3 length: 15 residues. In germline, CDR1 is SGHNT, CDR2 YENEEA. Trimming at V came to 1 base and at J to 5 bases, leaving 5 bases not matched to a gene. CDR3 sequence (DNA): TGTGCCAGCAGCTTAGCCGGGACTACTGACAATGAGCAGTTCTTC. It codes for CASSLAGTTDNEQFF. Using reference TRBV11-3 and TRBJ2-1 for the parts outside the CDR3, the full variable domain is EAGVVQSPRYKIIEKKQPVAFWCNPISGHNTLYWYLQNLGQGPELLIRYENEEAVDDSQLPKDRFSAERLKGVDSTLKIQPAELGDSAVYLCASSLAGTTDNEQFFGPGTRLTVL.

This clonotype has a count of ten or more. The CDR3 DNA sequence: TGCGCCAGCAGCTTCGGGACAGGGGTCACTAATGAAAAACTGTTTTTT. It yields the protein CASSFGTGVTNEKLFF. This rearrangement joins TRBV5-1 to TRBJ1-4, with 10 bases identical to TRBD1. Per germline, CDR1 SGHRS and CDR2 YFSETQ. The CDR3 contains 16 residues. V lost 2 bases and J lost 2; bases outside the gene matches: 3. Full variable domain (outside the CDR3, taken from reference TRBV5-1 and TRBJ1-4): KAGVTQTPRYLIKTRGQQVTLSCSPISGHRSVSWYQQTPGQGLQFLFEYFSETQRNKGNFPGRFSGRQFSNSRSEMNVSTLELGDSALYLCASSFGTGVTNEKLFFGSGTQLSVL.

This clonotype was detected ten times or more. As DNA, the CDR3 is TGTGCCAGCAGCGTCCGGAGGGGGTACTATGGCTACACCTTC. This encodes CASSVRRGYYGYTF. The J gene is TRBJ1-2, the V gene TRBV3-1, with D maybe TRBD1 (6 bases). V was pared by 5 bases and J by 3 bases, with 13 bases between. This CDR3 spans 14 amino acids. The germline CDR1 and CDR2 sequences are LGHDT and YNNKEL (reference sequence).

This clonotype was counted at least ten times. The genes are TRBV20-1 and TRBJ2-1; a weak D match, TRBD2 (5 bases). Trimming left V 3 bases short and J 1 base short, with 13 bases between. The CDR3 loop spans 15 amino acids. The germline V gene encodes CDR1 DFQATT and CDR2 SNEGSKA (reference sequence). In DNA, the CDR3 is TGCAGTGCTAGCCAAGCGGCCTTGTCCTACAATGAGCAGTTCTTC. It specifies CSASQAALSYNEQFF.

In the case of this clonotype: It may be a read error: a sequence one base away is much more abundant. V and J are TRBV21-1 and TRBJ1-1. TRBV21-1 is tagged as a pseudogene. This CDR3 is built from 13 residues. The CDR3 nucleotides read TGTGCCAGCAGCGGGTCCAAGGTCACTGAAGCTTTCTTT. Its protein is CASSGSKVTEAFF.

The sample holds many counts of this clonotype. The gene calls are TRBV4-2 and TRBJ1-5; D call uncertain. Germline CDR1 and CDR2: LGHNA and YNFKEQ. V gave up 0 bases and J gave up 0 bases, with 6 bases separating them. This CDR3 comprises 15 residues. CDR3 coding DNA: TGTGCCAGCAGCCAAGATGCCGGTAGCAATCAGCCCCAGCATTTT. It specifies CASSQDAGSNQPQHF.

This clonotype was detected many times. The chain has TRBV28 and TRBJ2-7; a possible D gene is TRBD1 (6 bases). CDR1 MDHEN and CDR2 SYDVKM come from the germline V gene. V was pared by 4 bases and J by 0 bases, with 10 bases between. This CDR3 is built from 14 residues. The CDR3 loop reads CASSSQGHSYEQYF. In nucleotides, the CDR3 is TGTGCCAGCAGTTCCCAGGGGCACTCCTACGAGCAGTACTTC.

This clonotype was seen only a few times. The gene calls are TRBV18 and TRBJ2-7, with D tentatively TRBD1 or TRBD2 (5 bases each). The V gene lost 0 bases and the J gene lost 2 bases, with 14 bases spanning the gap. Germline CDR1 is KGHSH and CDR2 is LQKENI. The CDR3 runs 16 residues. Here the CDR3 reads CASSPPHQGVAYEQYF. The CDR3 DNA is TGTGCCAGCTCACCACCTCATCAGGGAGTCGCCTACGAGCAGTACTTC.

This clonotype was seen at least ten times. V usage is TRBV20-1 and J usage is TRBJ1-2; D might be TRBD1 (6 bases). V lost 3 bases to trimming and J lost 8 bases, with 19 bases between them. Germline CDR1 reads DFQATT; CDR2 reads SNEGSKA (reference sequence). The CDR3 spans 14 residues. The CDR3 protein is CSAREPASGGGYTF. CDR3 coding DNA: TGCAGTGCTAGGGAGCCAGCCTCGGGGGGCGGCTACACCTTC.

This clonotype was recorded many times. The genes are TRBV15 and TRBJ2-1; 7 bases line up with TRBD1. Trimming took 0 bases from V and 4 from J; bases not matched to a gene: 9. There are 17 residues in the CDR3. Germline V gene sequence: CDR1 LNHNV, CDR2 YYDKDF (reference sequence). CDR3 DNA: TGTGCCACCAGCAGAGACCGAGCTCCGGGACAGTACAATGAGCAGTTCTTC. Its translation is CATSRDRAPGQYNEQFF.

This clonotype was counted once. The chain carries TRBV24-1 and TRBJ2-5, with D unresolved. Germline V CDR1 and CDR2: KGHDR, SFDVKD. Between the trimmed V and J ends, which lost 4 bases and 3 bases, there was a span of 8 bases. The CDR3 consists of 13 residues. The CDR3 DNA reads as TGTGCCACCAGTGACCCCCCGAAAGAGACCCAGTACTTC. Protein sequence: CATSDPPKETQYF.

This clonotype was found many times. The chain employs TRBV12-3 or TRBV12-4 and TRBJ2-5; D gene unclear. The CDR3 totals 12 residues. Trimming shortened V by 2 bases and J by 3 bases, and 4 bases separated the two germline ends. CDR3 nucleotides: TGTGCCAGCAGTTTATGGGAAGAGACCCAGTACTTC. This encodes CASSLWEETQYF.

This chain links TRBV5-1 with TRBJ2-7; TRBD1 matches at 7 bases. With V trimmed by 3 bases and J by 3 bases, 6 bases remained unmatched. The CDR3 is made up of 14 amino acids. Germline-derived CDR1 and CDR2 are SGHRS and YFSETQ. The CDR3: CASSSRDRVYEQYF. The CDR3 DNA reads TGCGCCAGCAGCTCCCGGGACAGAGTCTACGAGCAGTACTTC.

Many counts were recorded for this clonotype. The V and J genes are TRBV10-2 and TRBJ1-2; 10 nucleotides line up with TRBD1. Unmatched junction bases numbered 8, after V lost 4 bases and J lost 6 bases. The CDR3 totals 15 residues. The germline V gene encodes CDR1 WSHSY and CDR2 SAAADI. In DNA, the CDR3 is TGCGCCAGCAGTGGAGGGACAGGGGTGTCCCATGGCTACACCTTC. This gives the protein CASSGGTGVSHGYTF.

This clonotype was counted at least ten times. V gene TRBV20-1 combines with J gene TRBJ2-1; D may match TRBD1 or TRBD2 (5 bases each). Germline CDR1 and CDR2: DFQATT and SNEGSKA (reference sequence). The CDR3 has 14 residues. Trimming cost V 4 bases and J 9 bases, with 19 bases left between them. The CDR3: CSATHPGPFGEQFF. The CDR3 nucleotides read TGCAGTGCTACCCACCCGGGACCGTTTGGTGAGCAGTTCTTC.

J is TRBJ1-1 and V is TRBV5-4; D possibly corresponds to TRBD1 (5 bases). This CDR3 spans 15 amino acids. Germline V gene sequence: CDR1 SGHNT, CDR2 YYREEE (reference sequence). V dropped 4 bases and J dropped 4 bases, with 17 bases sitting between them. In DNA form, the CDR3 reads TGTGCCAGCAGCCATGCGGGGCCTCGGGGCACTGAAGCTTTCTTT. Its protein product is CASSHAGPRGTEAFF.

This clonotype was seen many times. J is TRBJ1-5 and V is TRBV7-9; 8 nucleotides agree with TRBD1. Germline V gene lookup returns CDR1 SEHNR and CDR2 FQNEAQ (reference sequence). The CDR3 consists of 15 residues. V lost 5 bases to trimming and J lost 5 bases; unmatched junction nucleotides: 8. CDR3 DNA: TGTGCCAGCAGCCGGGGGACAGGAGTTGATCAGCCCCAGCATTTT. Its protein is CASSRGTGVDQPQHF. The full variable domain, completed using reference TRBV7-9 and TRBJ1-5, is DTGVSQNPRHKITKRGQNVTFRCDPISEHNRLYWYRQTLGQGPEFLTYFQNEAQLEKSRLLSDRFSAERPKGSFSTLEIQRTEQGDSAMYLCASSRGTGVDQPQHFGDGTRLSIL.